Below are 32 T cell receptor beta chains sequenced from a single sample in a study of graft-versus-host responses after intestinal transplantation. Data came from immunoSEQ multiplex PCR; TCRdb stores just in-frame clones and leaves some out. The table records just over 85,000 clones, under 95% of them present only once. The antigens for these receptors are not known. The sequences come from unstimulated CD8+ T cells sorted from spleen or lymph node cells, collected before transplant. These receptors came from a human donor who was the organ donor for an intestinal transplant.

The chain couples TRBV19 to TRBJ1-1; no clear D gene. CDR3 length: 14 amino acids. V lost 1 base to trimming and J lost 6 bases, with 12 bases between them. Germline assignment: CDR1 LNHDA and CDR2 SQIVND (reference sequence). CDR3 nucleotides: TGTGCCAGTAGTATAGGTGGCGGGCTGGCTGAAGCTTTCTTT. This codes for CASSIGGGLAEAFF.

The CDR3 coding sequence is TGTGCCAGCAGCTTAACGTCGGGGGACGAGCAGTACTTC. Its protein product is CASSLTSGDEQYF. The V gene is TRBV7-3, the J gene TRBJ2-5; D possibly corresponds to TRBD2 (6 bases). The end of the DNA fits TRBJ2-7 better, so the J call may be wrong. Germline V CDR1 and CDR2: SGHTA, FQGTGA. CDR3 size: 13 residues.

This chain uses TRBV27 with TRBJ1-1; a weak D match, TRBD1 (6 bases). Trimming cost V 0 bases and J 10 bases, with 21 bases left between them. This CDR3 is 16 amino acids long. Germline lookup yields CDR1 MNHEY and CDR2 SMNVEV (reference sequence). CDR3 sequence (DNA): TGTGCCAGCAGTTTATCCCCAGGCGGGGGCTCCAGGGGAGCTTTCTTT. This gives the protein CASSLSPGGGSRGAFF.

The rearrangement uses TRBV5-8 and TRBJ2-1; D is undetermined. Trimming left V 1 base short and J 10 bases short, with 6 bases between. The length of the CDR3 is 11 residues. Per germline, CDR1 SGHTS and CDR2 YDEGEE. The CDR3 loop reads CASSLSGEQFF. CDR3 coding DNA: TGTGCCAGCAGCTTGTCCGGGGAGCAGTTCTTC.

The chain employs TRBV6-5 and TRBJ2-7; maybe TRBD1 (5 bases). The ends were cut back, 6 bases at V and 0 bases at J, with 9 bases in the middle. The CDR3 extends over 13 amino acids. Germline-derived CDR1 and CDR2 are MNHEY and SVGAGI. CDR3 loop: CASRDTSSYEQYF. CDR3 nucleotide sequence: TGTGCCAGCAGGGACACGAGCTCCTACGAGCAGTACTTC.

The rearrangement links TRBV11-3 to TRBJ2-5, with no clear D. Deletions cut 4 bases from V and 11 bases from J, with 14 bases between. This CDR3 comprises 12 residues. From germline, CDR1 is SGHNT and CDR2 YENEEA. The CDR3 region is CASSSEGEEQYF. The DNA for the CDR3 is TGTGCCAGCAGCTCCGAAGGAGAGGAGCAGTACTTC.

The CDR3 protein is CASSLSLTGKNTQYF. DNA of the CDR3: TGTGCCAGCAGTTTATCGCTCACGGGGAAGAATACGCAGTATTTT. The chain links TRBV27 to TRBJ2-3; possible D gene TRBD2, 5 bases. The CDR3 has 15 amino acids. Per the germline V gene, CDR1 is MNHEY and CDR2 is SMNVEV (reference sequence). The V and J ends lost 0 bases and 7 bases respectively, with 14 bases between them.

V and J are TRBV4-1 and TRBJ1-1; D might be TRBD1 (5 bases). Trimming shortened V by 2 bases and J by 4 bases, and 14 bases separated the two germline ends. CDR3 length: 15 amino acids. Germline V lookup: CDR1 MGHRA, CDR2 YSYEKL. For the CDR3, the DNA is TGCGCCAGCAGCCAACATCCTCCAGGGATCACTGAAGCTTTCTTT. Amino acid sequence: CASSQHPPGITEAFF.

The chain joins TRBV2 to TRBJ1-6; TRBD1 aligns across 7 bases. Germline V gene lookup returns CDR1 SNHLY and CDR2 FYNNEI. The length of the CDR3 is 13 residues. V lost 8 bases and J lost 9; bases outside the gene matches: 7. This chain's CDR3 is CASPSNRGSPLHF. CDR3 nucleotide sequence: TGTGCCAGCCCGAGTAACAGGGGTTCACCCCTCCACTTT.

Points on this clone: A junction boundary mismatches the germline segment, possibly from a read error. Other nucleotide sequences from this sample produce the same CDR3. This chain joins TRBV10-1 and TRBJ2-7, with TRBD1 identical over 7 bases. Germline CDR1 and CDR2: WNHNN and SYGVQD (reference sequence). The CDR3 is 15 amino acids. This chain's CDR3 is CASIPDRDLAYEQYF. Here the CDR3 DNA reads TGCGCCAGCATACCTGACAGGGACCTCGCCTACGAGCAGTATTTC.

The DNA of the CDR3 is TGTGCCAGCAGTTATGGGGGCAGGACTGAAGCTTTCTTT. Protein product: CASSYGGRTEAFF. This chain links TRBV6-6 with TRBJ1-1, with D possibly TRBD1 on 6 matching bases. The V end lost 3 bases, the J end lost 5 bases, and 10 bases lay between the germline ends. Germline V gene sequence: CDR1 MNHNY, CDR2 SVGAGI (reference sequence). This CDR3 is 13 amino acids long.

This clone was recorded once. This chain connects TRBV13 to TRBJ2-5; 7 nucleotides align to TRBD1. The CDR3 has 14 residues. In germline, CDR1 is PRHDT, CDR2 FYEKMQ (reference sequence). The V segment lost 5 bases and the J segment 1 base; nucleotides outside the gene matches: 4. The CDR3 DNA reads as TGTGCCAGCAGCGCAGCAGGGGGCCAAGAGACCCAGTACTTC. Translating it yields CASSAAGGQETQYF.

The CDR3: CASSPLEDTDTQYF. DNA for the CDR3: TGTGCCAGCAGCCCACTCGAGGACACAGATACGCAGTATTTT. The chain is built from TRBV7-2 and TRBJ2-3; D unresolved. The V and J ends lost 5 bases and 2 bases respectively, with 11 bases between them. CDR3 length equals 14 residues. CDR1 SGHTA and CDR2 FQGNSA come from the germline V gene. The full variable domain, its missing parts supplied by reference TRBV7-2 and TRBJ2-3, is GAGVSQSPSNKVTEKGKDVELRCDPISGHTALYWYRQSLGQGLEFLIYFQGNSAPDKSGLPSDRFSAERTGGSVSTLTIQRTQQEDSAVYLCASSPLEDTDTQYFGPGTRLTVL.

The gene calls are TRBV27 and TRBJ1-2; D is unclear. This CDR3 region has 13 residues. The germline V gene has CDR1 MNHEY and CDR2 SMNVEV (reference sequence). V lost 0 bases and J lost 4, with 6 bases in between. In DNA, the CDR3 is TGTGCCAGCAGTTTATCCGAGGGCTATGGCTACACCTTC. It encodes CASSLSEGYGYTF.

CDR3 sequence reads: CASSINSYYEQYF. The DNA of the CDR3 is TGTGCCAGTAGTATAAACAGCTACTACGAGCAGTACTTC. The rearrangement joins TRBV19 to TRBJ2-7; D is unresolved. Trimming took 2 bases from V and 3 from J, leaving 8 bases between them. CDR1 and CDR2 from the germline V gene are LNHDA and SQIVND (reference sequence). CDR3 length: 13 amino acids.

The CDR3 protein is CASSIEGTSGGAREQFF. The CDR3 bases are TGTGCCAGTAGTATAGAGGGGACTAGCGGGGGGGCAAGGGAGCAGTTCTTC. J is TRBJ2-1 and V is TRBV19; the match to TRBD2 covers 16 bases. Germline trimming cut 0 bases from V and 10 bases from J; bases unmatched to any gene: 6. The CDR3 spans 17 residues. Per germline, CDR1 LNHDA and CDR2 SQIVND (reference sequence).

The V gene is TRBV27, the J gene TRBJ2-7; perhaps TRBD2 as D (6 bases). This CDR3 has 14 amino acids. From germline, CDR1 is MNHEY and CDR2 SMNVEV (reference sequence). Trimming stripped 4 bases from V and 1 base from J, with 11 bases between. In nucleotides, the CDR3 is TGTGCCAGCAGTTGGGCGGGGCTATCCTACGAGCAGTACTTC. It encodes CASSWAGLSYEQYF.

The rearrangement uses TRBV4-1 and TRBJ2-2, with TRBD2 matching over 12 bases. This CDR3 has 18 amino acids. Trimming removed 1 base from V and 3 bases from J; junction bases left unmatched: 6. Germline V gene sequence: CDR1 MGHRA, CDR2 YSYEKL. This chain's CDR3 is CASSQGTSGGSHTGELFF. Written as DNA, the CDR3 is TGCGCCAGCAGCCAAGGAACTAGCGGGGGGTCCCACACCGGGGAGCTGTTTTTT.

The chain recombines TRBV4-1 with TRBJ1-2; possibly TRBD1 for D (5 bases). The CDR3 is made up of 16 amino acids. The V end was cut by 1 base, the J end by 6 bases, with 18 bases between. Looked up from germline, CDR1 is MGHRA and CDR2 is YSYEKL. The CDR3 DNA reads as TGCGCCAGCAGCCAAGGTATGGGCAGGGAGGAGAATGGCTACACCTTC. This translates into CASSQGMGREENGYTF.

V gene TRBV7-3 combines with J gene TRBJ2-1; 7 nucleotides line up with TRBD2. The germline V gene encodes CDR1 SGHTA and CDR2 FQGTGA. The CDR3 runs 15 residues. Trimming at V came to 5 bases and at J to 5 bases, leaving 9 bases not matched to a gene. The CDR3: CASSATGLVNNEQFF. For the CDR3, the DNA is TGTGCCAGCAGCGCGACCGGACTAGTAAACAATGAGCAGTTCTTC.

This chain uses TRBV5-6 with TRBJ2-7, with D possibly being TRBD2 (5 bases). V dropped 3 bases and J dropped 2 bases, with 12 bases sitting between them. Germline loops: CDR1 SGHDT, CDR2 YYEEEE. CDR3 size: 14 residues. CDR3 loop: CASSSAIGAYEQYF. CDR3 in DNA: TGTGCCAGCAGCTCTGCGATCGGGGCCTACGAGCAGTACTTC.

This CDR3 is CSVEVQGMLHF. CDR3 nucleotide sequence: TGCAGCGTTGAAGTCCAGGGGATGTTGCATTTT. The V and J genes are TRBV29-1 and TRBJ1-5; D might be TRBD1 (6 bases). The V gene's germline CDR1 is SQVTM and CDR2 ANQGSEA. This CDR3 is 11 amino acids long. V lost 1 base to trimming and J lost 15 bases, with 13 bases between them.

The chain joins TRBV7-9 to TRBJ1-3, with D perhaps matching TRBD1 (6 bases). In germline, CDR1 is SEHNR, CDR2 FQNEAQ (reference sequence). Trimming cost V 3 bases and J 3 bases, with 9 bases left between them. The CDR3 is made up of 14 amino acids. The CDR3 DNA follows: TGTGCCAGCAGCTTCGGGGGGCTTGGAAACACCATATATTTT. Residues: CASSFGGLGNTIYF.

The chain has TRBV19 and TRBJ2-7; TRBD1 is a possible D gene (6 bases). Per germline, CDR1 LNHDA and CDR2 SQIVND (reference sequence). The CDR3 consists of 15 residues. Trimming removed 9 bases from V and 0 bases from J, with 18 bases in between. The CDR3 bases are TGTGCCAGCAGTCGGAATAGGGGGAGCTCCTACGAGCAGTACTTC. Its translation: CASSRNRGSSYEQYF.

A few counts support this clone. The chain's CDR3 is CASIRDGYTF. The CDR3 DNA is TGTGCCAGCATCAGGGATGGCTACACCTTC. The rearrangement links TRBV2 to TRBJ1-2; a possible D gene is TRBD1 (5 bases). CDR3 size: 10 residues. V lost 7 bases and J 6 bases, leaving 6 bases between the germline ends. The germline V gene encodes CDR1 SNHLY and CDR2 FYNNEI.

The chain employs TRBV9 and TRBJ2-5; TRBD2 matches 13 bases. CDR3 size: 16 residues. V lost 4 bases and J lost 2; bases outside the gene matches: 5. The germline gives CDR1 SGDLS, CDR2 YYNGEE. The CDR3 protein is CASSPTSGGAQETQYF. DNA for the CDR3: TGTGCCAGCAGCCCTACTAGCGGGGGGGCTCAAGAGACCCAGTACTTC. The full variable domain, in which reference TRBV9 and TRBJ2-5 provide the parts outside the CDR3, is DSGVTQTPKHLITATGQRVTLRCSPRSGDLSVYWYQQSLDQGLQFLIQYYNGEERAKGNILERFSAQQFPDLHSELNLSSLELGDSALYFCASSPTSGGAQETQYFGPGTRLLVL.

This chain connects TRBV5-5 to TRBJ1-5; 8 positions agree with TRBD1. V lost 1 base, J lost 4 bases, and 4 bases stayed unmatched. The V gene's germline CDR1 is SGHKS and CDR2 YYEKEE (reference sequence). The CDR3 covers 15 residues. The CDR3 here is CASSLTGGRNQPQHF. The CDR3 nucleotides are TGTGCCAGCAGCTTGACAGGGGGGAGGAATCAGCCCCAGCATTTT.

The genes are TRBV23-1 and TRBJ2-3, with TRBD2 matching over 10 bases. TRBV23-1 is an ORF, and what it does is uncertain. There are 17 residues in the CDR3. V dropped 3 bases and J dropped 0; count of bases not matched to a gene: 6. CDR3 DNA: TGCGCCAGCAGTCAGGCTAGCGGGGGCCCTAGCACAGATACGCAGTATTTT. Protein product: CASSQASGGPSTDTQYF.

The rearrangement uses TRBV11-2 and TRBJ1-1; D gene ambiguous. V dropped 6 bases and J dropped 6 bases, with 20 bases sitting between them. The CDR3 is made up of 15 amino acids. From germline, CDR1 is SGHAT and CDR2 FQNNGV. DNA of the CDR3: TGTGCCAGCAGTCCCACTCTAGGCTATTGGGCTGAAGCTTTCTTT. Amino acids: CASSPTLGYWAEAFF.

This clone was recorded a few times. This rearrangement joins TRBV7-9 to TRBJ1-1; possible D gene TRBD1, 5 bases. Germline assignment: CDR1 SEHNR and CDR2 FQNEAQ (reference sequence). Trimming took off 2 bases at V and 3 bases at J, with 10 bases between the two ends. The CDR3 is made up of 14 amino acids. The DNA of the CDR3 is TGTGCCAGCAGCTTACAGGGATGGGACACTGAAGCTTTCTTT. Encoded protein: CASSLQGWDTEAFF.

The gene calls are TRBV4-2 and TRBJ1-2, with 8 bases matching TRBD1. The CDR3 runs 14 residues. Per the germline V gene, CDR1 is LGHNA and CDR2 is YNFKEQ. J lost 8 bases, V lost 7 bases, and 12 bases had no gene match. CDR3 residues: CASTTTAGGEGYTF. DNA for the CDR3: TGTGCCAGCACAACGACCGCAGGGGGCGAGGGCTACACCTTC.

This chain joins TRBV7-8 and TRBJ2-5, with a possible D match to TRBD2 (5 bases). The CDR3 loop spans 14 amino acids. Germline V lookup: CDR1 SGHVS, CDR2 FQNEAQ. V dropped 1 base and J dropped 5 bases, with 11 bases sitting between them. The CDR3 loop is CASSLGPRGETQYF. As DNA, the CDR3 is TGTGCCAGCAGCTTAGGGCCCCGAGGGGAGACCCAGTACTTC.